This T cell receptor beta chain was observed in a study of PD-1 blockade in classical Hodgkin lymphoma. Study-level points and caveats: Reports described newly diagnosed patients as having lower baseline TCR diversity than healthy donors. At C4D1, TCR diversity had climbed significantly for CD4+ cells, though not for CD8+ cells.

The V gene's germline CDR1 is MDHEN and CDR2 SYDVKM. The CDR3 consists of 14 residues. V lost 3 bases to trimming and J lost 9 bases, with 15 bases between them. No patient escaped relapse after autologous stem cell transplantation, and brentuximab vedotin exposure varied. TCRdb's copy holds only in-frame clones and misses some; the assay was immunoSEQ multiplex PCR. Found here are about 93,000 clones, around nine tenths of them singletons; the top ten hold roughly 3%. Concerning this clone: As yet, its antigen is unknown.

Sequences were derived from peripheral blood mononuclear cells (PBMCs), sampled before the second cycle of nivolumab. The V call is TRBV28, the J call TRBJ1-5; D not resolved. The source is a human donor with classical Hodgkin lymphoma. The CDR3 region is CASSLGHGMLPQHF. The CDR3 DNA follows: TGTGCCAGCAGTTTGGGCCACGGCATGCTGCCCCAGCATTTT.